A selection of T cell receptor beta chains follows, all from one sample in a study of cytomegalovirus exposure and HLA in healthy donors. Profiled with immunoSEQ multiplex PCR; TCRdb holds only in-frame clones, not every one. The sample holds over 85,000 clones; around 90% are singletons and the top ten take around 2%. Material: PBMCs. The receptors come from a young woman in good health and CMV-seronegative. The CDR3 runs from the conserved cysteine through the conserved F or W. D genes are given only for firm matches. Rows may omit the clone size; those that give it use once, few, many or a size class.

J | D | V | length | size | CDR3 | DNA
TRBJ2-5 | NA | TRBV7-9 | 12 | NA | CASSPPEETQYF | TGTGCCAGCAGCCCTCCGGAAGAGACCCAGTACTTC
TRBJ2-2 | TRBD1 | TRBV4-3 | 15 | NA | CASSQGQGRTGELFF | TGCGCCAGCAGCCAGGGACAGGGAAGGACCGGGGAGCTGTTTTTT
TRBJ2-4 | NA | TRBV4-2 | 11 | NA | CASSQDELQYF | TGTGCCAGCAGCCAAGACGAGCTCCAGTACTTC
TRBJ1-5 | NA | TRBV27 | 14 | once | CASSGSVSNQPQHF | TGTGCCAGCAGCGGGTCGGTGAGCAATCAGCCCCAGCATTTT
TRBJ2-7 | NA | TRBV18 | 15 | NA | CASSKGAVSSYEQYF | TGTGCCAGCTCAAAAGGGGCCGTGAGCTCCTACGAGCAGTACTTC
TRBJ1-5 | NA | TRBV27 | 20 | NA | CASSPVGSGFDTRGNQPQHF | TGTGCCAGCAGTCCGGTGGGGTCAGGGTTCGACACTCGGGGCAATCAGCCCCAGCATTTT
TRBJ2-1 | NA | TRBV9 | 16 | NA | CASSLNADSSYNEQFF | TGTGCCAGCAGCCTCAACGCGGATAGCTCCTACAATGAGCAGTTCTTC
TRBJ2-1 | NA | TRBV4-2 | 13 | once | CASSQPRGNEQFF | TGTGCCAGCAGCCAGCCCCGAGGGAATGAGCAGTTCTTC
TRBJ1-2 | NA | TRBV6-5 | 14 | NA | CASSYRQDNYGYTF | TGTGCCAGCAGTTACCGGCAGGATAACTATGGCTACACCTTC
TRBJ2-3 | TRBD2 | TRBV5-1 | 18 | NA | CASSLGLAGGLLSDTQYF | TGCGCCAGCAGCTTGGGACTAGCGGGGGGGCTGTTGTCAGATACGCAGTATTTT
TRBJ1-1 | NA | TRBV5-1 | 13 | NA | CASSFLGVGEAFF | TGCGCCAGCAGCTTCCTAGGGGTTGGTGAAGCTTTCTTT
TRBJ1-2 | NA | TRBV7-3 | 12 | few | CASSLGRAGYTF | TGTGCCAGCAGCTTAGGGAGGGCCGGCTACACCTTC
TRBJ1-1 | NA | TRBV6-6 | 10 | NA | CATRNTEAFF | TGTGCCACCCGGAACACTGAAGCTTTCTTT